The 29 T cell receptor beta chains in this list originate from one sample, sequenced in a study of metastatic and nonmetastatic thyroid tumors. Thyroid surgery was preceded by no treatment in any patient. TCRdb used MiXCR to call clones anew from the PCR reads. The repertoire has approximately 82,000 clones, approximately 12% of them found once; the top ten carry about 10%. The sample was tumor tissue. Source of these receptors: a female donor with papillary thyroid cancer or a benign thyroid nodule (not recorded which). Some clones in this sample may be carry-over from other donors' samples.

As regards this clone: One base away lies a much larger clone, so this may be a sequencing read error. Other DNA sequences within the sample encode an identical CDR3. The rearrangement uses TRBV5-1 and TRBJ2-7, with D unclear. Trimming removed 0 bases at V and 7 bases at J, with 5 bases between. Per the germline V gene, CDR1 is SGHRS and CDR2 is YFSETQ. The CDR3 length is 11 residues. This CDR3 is CASSLGGEQYF. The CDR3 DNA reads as TGCGCCAGCAGCTTGGGGGGTGAGCAGTACTTC.

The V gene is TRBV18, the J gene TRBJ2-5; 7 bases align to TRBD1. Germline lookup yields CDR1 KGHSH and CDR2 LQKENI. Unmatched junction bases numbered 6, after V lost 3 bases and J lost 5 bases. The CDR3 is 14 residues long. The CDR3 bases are TGTGCCAGCTCACCTCCAGGGGGAGCGGAGACCCAGTACTTC. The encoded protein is CASSPPGGAETQYF.

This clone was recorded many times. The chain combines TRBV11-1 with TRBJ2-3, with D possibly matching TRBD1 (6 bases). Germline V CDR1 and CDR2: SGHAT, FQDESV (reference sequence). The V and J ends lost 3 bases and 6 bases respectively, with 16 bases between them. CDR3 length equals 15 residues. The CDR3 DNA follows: TGTGCCAGCAGCTTGGTTACAGGGACGATTGATACGCAGTATTTT. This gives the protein CASSLVTGTIDTQYF.

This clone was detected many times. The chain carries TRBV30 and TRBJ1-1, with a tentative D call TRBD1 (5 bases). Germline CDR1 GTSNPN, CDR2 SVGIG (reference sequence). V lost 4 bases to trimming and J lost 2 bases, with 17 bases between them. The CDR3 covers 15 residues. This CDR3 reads CAWTGGRLVNTEAFF. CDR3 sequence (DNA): TGTGCCTGGACGGGGGGTAGGTTGGTAAACACTGAAGCTTTCTTT.

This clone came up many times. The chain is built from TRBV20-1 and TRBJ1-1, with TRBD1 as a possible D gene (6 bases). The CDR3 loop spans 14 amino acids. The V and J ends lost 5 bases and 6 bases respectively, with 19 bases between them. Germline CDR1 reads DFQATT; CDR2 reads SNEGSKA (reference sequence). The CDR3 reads CSAGTTDSRSEAFF. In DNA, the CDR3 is TGCAGTGCTGGAACAACGGACAGCCGTTCTGAAGCTTTCTTT.

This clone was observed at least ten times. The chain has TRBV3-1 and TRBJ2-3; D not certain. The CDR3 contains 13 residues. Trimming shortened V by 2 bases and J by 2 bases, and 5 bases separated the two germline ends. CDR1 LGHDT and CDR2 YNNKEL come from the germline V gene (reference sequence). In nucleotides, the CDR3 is TGTGCCAGCAGCCAACAGCCCACAGATACGCAGTATTTT. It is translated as CASSQQPTDTQYF.

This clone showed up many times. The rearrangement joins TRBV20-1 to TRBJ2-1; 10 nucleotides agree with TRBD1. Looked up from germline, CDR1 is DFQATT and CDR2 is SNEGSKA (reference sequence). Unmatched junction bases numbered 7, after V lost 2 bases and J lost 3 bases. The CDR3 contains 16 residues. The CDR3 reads CSARTVDRGLYNEQFF. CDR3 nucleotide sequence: TGCAGTGCTAGAACAGTTGACAGGGGGCTCTACAATGAGCAGTTCTTC.

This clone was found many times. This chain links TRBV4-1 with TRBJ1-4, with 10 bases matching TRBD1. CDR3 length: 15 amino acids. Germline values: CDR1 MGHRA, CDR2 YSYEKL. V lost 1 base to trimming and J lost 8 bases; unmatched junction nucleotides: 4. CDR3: CASSQGGQGREKLFF. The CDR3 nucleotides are TGCGCCAGCAGCCAAGGGGGACAGGGGAGGGAAAAACTGTTTTTT.

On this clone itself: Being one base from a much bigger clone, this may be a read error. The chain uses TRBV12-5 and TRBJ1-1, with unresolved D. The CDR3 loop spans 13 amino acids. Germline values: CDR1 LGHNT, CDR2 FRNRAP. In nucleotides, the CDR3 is TGTACTAGTGGAAAGGTACGGACGGGTGAAGCTTTCTTT. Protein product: CTSGKVRTGEAFF.

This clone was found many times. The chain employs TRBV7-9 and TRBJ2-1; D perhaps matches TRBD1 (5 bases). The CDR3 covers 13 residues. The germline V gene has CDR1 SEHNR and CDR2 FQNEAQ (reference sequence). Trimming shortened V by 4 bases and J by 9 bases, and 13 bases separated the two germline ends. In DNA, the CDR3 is TGTGCCAGCAGCTCGACCATAAGGGGTGAGCAGTTCTTC. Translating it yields CASSSTIRGEQFF.

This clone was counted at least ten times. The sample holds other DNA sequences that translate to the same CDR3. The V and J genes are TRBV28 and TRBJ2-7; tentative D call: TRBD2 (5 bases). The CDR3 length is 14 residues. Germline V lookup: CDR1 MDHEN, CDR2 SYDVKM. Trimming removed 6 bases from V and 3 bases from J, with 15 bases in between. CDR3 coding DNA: TGTGCCAGCAGCCCAGGAGGTGCCGGCTACGAGCAGTACTTC. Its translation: CASSPGGAGYEQYF. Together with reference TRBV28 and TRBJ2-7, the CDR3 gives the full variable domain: DVKVTQSSRYLVKRTGEKVFLECVQDMDHENMFWYRQDPGLGLRLIYFSYDVKMKEKGDIPEGYSVSREKKERFSLILESASTNQTSMYLCASSPGGAGYEQYFGPGTRLTVT.

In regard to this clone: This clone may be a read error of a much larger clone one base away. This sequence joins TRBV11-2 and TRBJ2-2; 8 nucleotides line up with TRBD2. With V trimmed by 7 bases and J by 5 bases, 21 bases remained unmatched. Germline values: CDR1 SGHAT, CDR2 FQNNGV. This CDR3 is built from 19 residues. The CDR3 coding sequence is TGTGCCAGCACCCCTCGCCGGACTAGCCTACAATGTAGTACCGGGGAGCTGTTTTTT. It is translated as CASTPRRTSLQCSTGELFF.

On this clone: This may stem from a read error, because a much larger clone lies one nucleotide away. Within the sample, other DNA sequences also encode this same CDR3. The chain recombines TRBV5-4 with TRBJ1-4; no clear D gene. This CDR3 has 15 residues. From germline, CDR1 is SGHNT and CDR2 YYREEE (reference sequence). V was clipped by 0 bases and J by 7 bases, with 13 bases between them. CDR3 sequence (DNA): TGTGCCAGCAGCTTGGTCCCAGGAAGGAGTGAAAAACTGTTTTTT. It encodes CASSLVPGRSEKLFF.

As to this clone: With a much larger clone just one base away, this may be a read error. CDR3 nucleotide sequence: TGCAGTGCTAGAAGCCAGGGAAGTGTGTCCTACGAGCAGTACTTC. Its protein product is CSARSQGSVSYEQYF. V gene TRBV20-1 combines with J gene TRBJ2-7, with TRBD1 as a possible D gene (5 bases). The CDR3 is made up of 15 amino acids. V was clipped by 2 bases and J by 1 base, with 15 bases between them. Looked up from germline, CDR1 is DFQATT and CDR2 is SNEGSKA (reference sequence).

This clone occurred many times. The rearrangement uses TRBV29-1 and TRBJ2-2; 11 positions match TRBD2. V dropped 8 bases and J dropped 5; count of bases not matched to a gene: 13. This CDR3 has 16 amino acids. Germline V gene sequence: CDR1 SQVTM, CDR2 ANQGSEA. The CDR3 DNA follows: TGCAGCCTTCGGACTAGCGGGCCCTCAAGGACCGGGGAGCTGTTTTTT. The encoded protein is CSLRTSGPSRTGELFF.

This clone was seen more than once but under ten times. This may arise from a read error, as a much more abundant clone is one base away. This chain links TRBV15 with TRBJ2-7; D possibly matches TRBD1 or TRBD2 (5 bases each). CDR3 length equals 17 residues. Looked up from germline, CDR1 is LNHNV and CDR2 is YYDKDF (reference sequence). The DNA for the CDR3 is TGTGCCACCAGCAGAGATCTCGGGGCAGTTCTCTCCTACGAGCATTACTTC. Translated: CATSRDLGAVLSYEHYF.

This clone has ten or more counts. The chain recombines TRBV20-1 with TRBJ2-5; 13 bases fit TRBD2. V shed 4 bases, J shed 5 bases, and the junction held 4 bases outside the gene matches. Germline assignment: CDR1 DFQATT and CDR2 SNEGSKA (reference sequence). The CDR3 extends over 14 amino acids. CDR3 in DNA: TGCAGTGCTACCGGGACTAGCGGGACCGAGACCCAGTACTTC. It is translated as CSATGTSGTETQYF.

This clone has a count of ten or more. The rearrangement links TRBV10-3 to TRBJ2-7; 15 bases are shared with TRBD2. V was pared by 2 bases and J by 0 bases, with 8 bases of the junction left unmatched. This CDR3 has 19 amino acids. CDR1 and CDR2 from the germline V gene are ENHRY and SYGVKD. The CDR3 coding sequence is TGTGCCATCAGTGAGCCGGGGACTAGCGGGAGGACTTACTCCTACGAGCAGTACTTC. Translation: CAISEPGTSGRTYSYEQYF.

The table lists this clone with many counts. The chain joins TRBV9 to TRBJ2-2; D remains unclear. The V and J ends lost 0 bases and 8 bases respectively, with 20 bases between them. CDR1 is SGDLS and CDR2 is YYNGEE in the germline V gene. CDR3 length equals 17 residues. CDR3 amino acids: CASSVAPLGFATGELFF. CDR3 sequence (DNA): TGTGCCAGCAGCGTAGCCCCCCTCGGGTTCGCAACGGGGGAGCTGTTTTTT.

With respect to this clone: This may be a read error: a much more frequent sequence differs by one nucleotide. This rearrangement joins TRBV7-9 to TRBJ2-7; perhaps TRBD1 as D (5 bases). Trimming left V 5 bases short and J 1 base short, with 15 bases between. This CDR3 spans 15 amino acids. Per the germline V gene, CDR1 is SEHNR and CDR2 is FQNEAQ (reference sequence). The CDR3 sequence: CASSLDRDRSYEQYF. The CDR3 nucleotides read TGTGCCAGCAGCCTTGACCGAGACAGATCCTACGAGCAGTACTTC. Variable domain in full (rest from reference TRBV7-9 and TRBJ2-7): DTGVSQNPRHKITKRGQNVTFRCDPISEHNRLYWYRQTLGQGPEFLTYFQNEAQLEKSRLLSDRFSAERPKGSFSTLEIQRTEQGDSAMYLCASSLDRDRSYEQYFGPGTRLTVT.

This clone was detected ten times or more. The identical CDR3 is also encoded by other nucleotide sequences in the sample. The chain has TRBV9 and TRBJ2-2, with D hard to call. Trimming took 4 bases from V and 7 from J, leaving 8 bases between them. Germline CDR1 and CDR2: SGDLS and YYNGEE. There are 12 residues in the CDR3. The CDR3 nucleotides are TGTGCCAGCAGCCCCCACGGCGGGGAGCTGTTTTTT. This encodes CASSPHGGELFF.

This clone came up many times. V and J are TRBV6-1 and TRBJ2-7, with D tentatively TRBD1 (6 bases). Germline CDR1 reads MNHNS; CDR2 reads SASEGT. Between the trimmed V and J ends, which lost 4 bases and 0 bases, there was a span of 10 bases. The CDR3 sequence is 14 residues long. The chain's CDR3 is CASSVSRGSYEQYF. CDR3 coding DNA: TGTGCCAGCAGTGTATCCAGGGGCTCCTACGAGCAGTACTTC.

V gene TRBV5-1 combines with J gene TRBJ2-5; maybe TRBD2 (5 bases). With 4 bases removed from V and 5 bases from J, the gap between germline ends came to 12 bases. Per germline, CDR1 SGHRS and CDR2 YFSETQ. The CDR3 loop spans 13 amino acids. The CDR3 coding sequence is TGCGCCAGCAGCGGAGAGGGCTACGAGACCCAGTACTTC. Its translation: CASSGEGYETQYF.

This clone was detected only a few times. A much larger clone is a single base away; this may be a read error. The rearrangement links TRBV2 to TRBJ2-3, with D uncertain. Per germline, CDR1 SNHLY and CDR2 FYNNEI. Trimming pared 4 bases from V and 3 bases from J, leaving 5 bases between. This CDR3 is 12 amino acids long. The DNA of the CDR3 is TGTGCCAGCAGTGTTGGGACAGATACGCAGTATTTT. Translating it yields CASSVGTDTQYF.

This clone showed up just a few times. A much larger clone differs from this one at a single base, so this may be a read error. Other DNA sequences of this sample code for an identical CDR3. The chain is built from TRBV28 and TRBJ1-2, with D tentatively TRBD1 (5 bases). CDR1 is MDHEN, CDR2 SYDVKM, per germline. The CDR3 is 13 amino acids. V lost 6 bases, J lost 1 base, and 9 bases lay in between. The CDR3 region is CASRSGLNYGYTF. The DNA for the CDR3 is TGTGCCAGCAGGTCAGGGCTTAACTATGGCTACACCTTC.

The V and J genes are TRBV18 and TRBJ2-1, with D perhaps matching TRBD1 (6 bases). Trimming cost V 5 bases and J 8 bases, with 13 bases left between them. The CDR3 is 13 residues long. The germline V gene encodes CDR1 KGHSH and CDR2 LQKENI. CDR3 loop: CASSDLRGDEQFF. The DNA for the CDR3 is TGTGCCAGCTCAGATCTCAGGGGCGATGAGCAGTTCTTC.

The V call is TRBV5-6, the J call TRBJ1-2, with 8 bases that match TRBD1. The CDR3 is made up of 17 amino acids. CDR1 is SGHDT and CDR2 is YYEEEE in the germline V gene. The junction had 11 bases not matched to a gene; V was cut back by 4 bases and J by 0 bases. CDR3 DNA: TGTGCCAGCAGCCTATTCAGGGGGCTGGGAGCTAACTATGGCTACACCTTC. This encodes CASSLFRGLGANYGYTF.

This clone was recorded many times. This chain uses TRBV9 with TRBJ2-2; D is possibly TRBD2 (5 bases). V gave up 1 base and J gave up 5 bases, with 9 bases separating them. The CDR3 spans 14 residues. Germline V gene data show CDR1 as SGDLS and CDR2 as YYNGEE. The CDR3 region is CASSVFSGTGELFF. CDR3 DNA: TGTGCCAGCAGCGTATTCAGCGGTACCGGGGAGCTGTTTTTT.

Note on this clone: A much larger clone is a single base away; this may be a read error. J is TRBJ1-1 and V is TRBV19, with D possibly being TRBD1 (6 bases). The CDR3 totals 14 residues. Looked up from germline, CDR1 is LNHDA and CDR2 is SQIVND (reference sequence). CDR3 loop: CASRMTGSNNEAFF. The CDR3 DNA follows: TGTGCCAGTAGGATGACAGGATCGAACAATGAAGCTTTCTTT.